Listed below are T cell receptor beta chains from one sample, sequenced in a study of B cell selection in AIRE deficiency. Using immunoSEQ multiplex PCR, the repertoire was profiled, and TCRdb retains in-frame clones only, with some absent. The sample shows about 21,000 clones, about 95% of them seen only once. Specimen: Tregs sorted from PBMCs. The receptors were sampled from a human donor with AIRE deficiency. Both conserved end residues are part of each CDR3. A D gene is named only where the DNA matches it firmly. Some rows have no size entry. The others give once, few or many, or a class for an expanded clone.

J gene: TRBJ1-1
clone size: NA
D gene: NA
V gene: TRBV10-1
CDR3 DNA: TGCGCCAGCAGTGCCAATCGACAGGTCACTGAAGCTTTCTTT
CDR3 protein: CASSANRQVTEAFF

J gene: TRBJ2-7
clone size: once
D gene: TRBD2
V gene: TRBV10-1
CDR3 DNA: TGCGCCAGCAGTGAGTCGGCGCCCGGACTAGCGGGATCCTCACGATACGAGCAGTACTTC
CDR3 protein: CASSESAPGLAGSSRYEQYF

J gene: TRBJ2-3
clone size: once
D gene: NA
V gene: TRBV6-1
CDR3 DNA: TGTGCCAGCAGGAGCCGGGACCTCCCTTCTGCGCCGCAGTATTTT
CDR3 protein: CASRSRDLPSAPQYF

J gene: TRBJ1-5
clone size: NA
D gene: TRBD1
V gene: TRBV11-3
CDR3 DNA: TGTGCCAGCAGCTCACAGGGGGCGCTGGCCCAGCATTTT
CDR3 protein: CASSSQGALAQHF

J gene: TRBJ2-6
clone size: NA
D gene: NA
V gene: TRBV5-1
CDR3 DNA: TGCGCCAGCATTTACCTATCTTCACAAAGTCGGGCCAACGTCCTGACTTTC
CDR3 protein: CASIYLSSQSRANVLTF

J gene: TRBJ2-7
clone size: NA
D gene: NA
V gene: TRBV7-2
CDR3 DNA: TGTGCCAGCAGCGTAGGGCCCTCCTACGAGCAGTACTTC
CDR3 protein: CASSVGPSYEQYF

J gene: TRBJ1-1
clone size: once
D gene: TRBD1
V gene: TRBV15
CDR3 DNA: TGTGCCACCAGCAGAGGGGACAGGGGAAACACTGAAGCTTTCTTT
CDR3 protein: CATSRGDRGNTEAFF

J gene: TRBJ1-2
clone size: once
D gene: TRBD1
V gene: TRBV4-1
CDR3 DNA: TGCGCCAGCAGCCCCCTGGGGACAGGGGTTTTCGGCTACACCTTC
CDR3 protein: CASSPLGTGVFGYTF